Shown below are 21 T cell receptor beta chains from a single sample sequenced in a study of T cell responses to AZD1222 COVID-19 vaccine. Measured with immunoSEQ multiplex PCR; TCRdb has only the in-frame clones, and not every one. The sample has under 150,000 clones, about 92% seen once. The sample here was peripheral blood, taken on day 0 of AZD1222 vaccination. The receptors here all came from an adult in good health.

The V call is TRBV29-1, the J call TRBJ1-1; weak D call: TRBD1 (5 bases). Germline CDR1 and CDR2: SQVTM and ANQGSEA. V was trimmed by 4 bases and J by 2 bases, leaving 11 bases between them. CDR3 size: 13 residues. The CDR3 DNA follows: TGCAGCGTTGCTTTGACAGTCAACACTGAAGCTTTCTTT. It yields the protein CSVALTVNTEAFF.

V and J are TRBV28 and TRBJ2-5; D gene uncertain. V shed 6 bases and J shed 4 bases, with 18 bases lying between them. CDR3 length equals 15 residues. Germline lookup yields CDR1 MDHEN and CDR2 SYDVKM. CDR3 DNA: TGTGCCAGCAGCACAGCTCGAATCATGTTAGAGACCCAGTACTTC. The encoded protein is CASSTARIMLETQYF.

V and J are TRBV3-1 (or the pseudogene TRBV3-2) and TRBJ2-3; perhaps TRBD1 as D (6 bases). Trimming cost V 4 bases and J 1 base, with 6 bases left between them. Germline V lookup: CDR1 LGHDT, CDR2 YNNKEL (reference sequence). This CDR3 spans 13 amino acids. CDR3 sequence (DNA): TGTGCCAGCAGCCGACAGGGCACAGATACGCAGTATTTT. Protein product: CASSRQGTDTQYF.

This clone appeared once. CDR3 nucleotide sequence: TGTGCCAGTAGTATAAATGAGGCGGCAGGGGGTGAGACCCAGTACTTC. Translated, it gives CASSINEAAGGETQYF. This chain joins TRBV19 and TRBJ2-5, with 7 bases identical to TRBD1. CDR1 and CDR2 from the germline V gene are LNHDA and SQIVND (reference sequence). The length of the CDR3 is 16 residues. The trim removed 2 bases at V and 5 bases at J, leaving 11 bases unmatched.

Points on this clone: Other DNA sequences in the same sample also yield this CDR3. V and J are TRBV15 and TRBJ2-7; a possible D gene is TRBD2 (6 bases). The CDR3 contains 14 residues. Germline V gives CDR1 LNHNV, CDR2 YYDKDF (reference sequence). Trimming left V 1 base short and J 1 base short, with 8 bases between. CDR3 amino acids: CATSRGSGSYEQYF. DNA of the CDR3: TGTGCCACCAGCAGAGGGAGCGGGTCCTACGAGCAGTACTTC. The variable domain in full, completed from reference TRBV15 and TRBJ2-7, reads DAMVIQNPRYQVTQFGKPVTLSCSQTLNHNVMYWYQQKSSQAPKLLFHYYDKDFNNEADTPDNFQSRRPNTSFCFLDIRSPGLGDTAMYLCATSRGSGSYEQYFGPGTRLTVT.

V is TRBV27 and J is TRBJ1-2, with a weak D call TRBD1 (5 bases). V lost 7 bases and J 1 base, leaving 19 bases between the germline ends. CDR1 is MNHEY and CDR2 is SMNVEV in the germline V gene (reference sequence). This CDR3 has 16 residues. DNA of the CDR3: TGTGCCAGCACCTCCTCGGTCGGGGGTAGTAACTATGGCTACACCTTC. This encodes CASTSSVGGSNYGYTF.

This chain uses TRBV28 with TRBJ2-6; 8 bases are shared with TRBD1. With V trimmed by 6 bases and J by 2 bases, 3 bases remained unmatched. Germline lookup yields CDR1 MDHEN and CDR2 SYDVKM. The length of the CDR3 is 15 residues. The DNA of the CDR3 is TGTGCCAGCAGGACAGGGGTGACTGGGGCCAACGTCCTGACTTTC. The encoded protein is CASRTGVTGANVLTF. Looking up the rest from reference TRBV28 and TRBJ2-6 gives the full variable domain: DVKVTQSSRYLVKRTGEKVFLECVQDMDHENMFWYRQDPGLGLRLIYFSYDVKMKEKGDIPEGYSVSREKKERFSLILESASTNQTSMYLCASRTGVTGANVLTFGAGSRLTVL.

This rearrangement joins TRBV5-1 to TRBJ2-2; 9 nucleotides agree with TRBD1. Germline CDR1 is SGHRS and CDR2 is YFSETQ. This CDR3 is 16 amino acids long. V shed 3 bases and J 2 bases; nucleotides not matched to a gene: 5. Here the CDR3 reads CASSSTGGLNTGELFF. In DNA, the CDR3 is TGCGCCAGCAGCTCGACAGGGGGATTAAACACCGGGGAGCTGTTTTTT.

The V call is TRBV27, the J call TRBJ2-1; maybe TRBD1 (6 bases). CDR3 length equals 15 residues. Germline V gives CDR1 MNHEY, CDR2 SMNVEV (reference sequence). V was trimmed by 6 bases and J by 0 bases, leaving 12 bases between them. CDR3 nucleotide sequence: TGTGCCAGCAGACTCGGGACACGCTCCTACAATGAGCAGTTCTTC. Encoded protein: CASRLGTRSYNEQFF.

CDR3 sequence (DNA): TGTGCCAGCAGCCCCCCCGGGGCCAACGTCCTGACTTTC. This encodes CASSPPGANVLTF. The chain couples TRBV28 to TRBJ2-6; D not certain. The CDR3 totals 13 residues. V was clipped by 6 bases and J by 4 bases, with 7 bases between them. Germline CDR1 MDHEN, CDR2 SYDVKM. The full variable domain, its missing parts supplied by reference TRBV28 and TRBJ2-6, is DVKVTQSSRYLVKRTGEKVFLECVQDMDHENMFWYRQDPGLGLRLIYFSYDVKMKEKGDIPEGYSVSREKKERFSLILESASTNQTSMYLCASSPPGANVLTFGAGSRLTVL.

This chain links TRBV29-1 with TRBJ2-1; TRBD2 matches at 7 bases. Germline lookup yields CDR1 SQVTM and CDR2 ANQGSEA. V dropped 4 bases and J dropped 9; count of bases not matched to a gene: 6. This CDR3 region has 12 residues. CDR3 sequence: CSVAVTSTEQFF. CDR3 in DNA: TGCAGCGTTGCCGTGACTAGCACTGAGCAGTTCTTC.

The chain carries TRBV6-6 and TRBJ2-1; D unclear. The CDR3 is made up of 14 amino acids. Germline V gene data show CDR1 as MNHNY and CDR2 as SVGAGI (reference sequence). The germline V and J ends were trimmed by 5 bases and 5 bases, with 13 bases remaining between them. The DNA of the CDR3 is TGTGCCAGCAGTCCCCGGGCTAGAAACAATGAGCAGTTCTTC. Residues: CASSPRARNNEQFF.

The chain joins TRBV11-2 to TRBJ1-1; 10 nucleotides line up with TRBD1. J was trimmed by 5 bases and V by 6 bases; bases with no gene match: 9. The CDR3 covers 15 residues. Germline V gives CDR1 SGHAT, CDR2 FQNNGV. CDR3 amino acids: CASSFVGQGLTEAFF. CDR3 bases: TGTGCCAGCAGTTTTGTGGGACAGGGGCTTACTGAAGCTTTCTTT.

V and J are TRBV14 and TRBJ2-1; 13 bases fit TRBD2. This CDR3 has 20 amino acids. V was clipped by 1 base and J by 0 bases; unmatched bases: 9. Germline loops: CDR1 SGHDN, CDR2 FVKESK. The CDR3: CASSQGMTSGRPSSYNEQFF. The DNA for the CDR3 is TGTGCCAGCAGCCAAGGAATGACTAGCGGGAGGCCGAGCTCCTACAATGAGCAGTTCTTC.

The chain links TRBV15 to TRBJ2-7; TRBD1 agrees at 7 bases. CDR1 is LNHNV and CDR2 is YYDKDF in the germline V gene (reference sequence). After removal of 1 base from V and 3 bases from J, the junction contained 9 bases not matched to a gene. The CDR3 runs 16 residues. The CDR3 sequence is CATSRAGQDLGYEQYF. CDR3 sequence (DNA): TGTGCCACCAGCAGAGCCGGACAGGATCTGGGCTACGAGCAGTACTTC.

This clone appeared once. CDR3 nucleotides: TGTGCCACCAGTCCCCGCGGTAACAGGGGGAACAATGAGCAGTTCTTC. Its protein is CATSPRGNRGNNEQFF. This sequence joins TRBV24-1 and TRBJ2-1; 8 nucleotides line up with TRBD1. CDR3 size: 16 residues. V was clipped by 6 bases and J by 5 bases; unmatched bases: 11. Per the germline V gene, CDR1 is KGHDR and CDR2 is SFDVKD.

J is TRBJ1-1 and V is TRBV6-4; the match to TRBD1 covers 10 bases. From germline, CDR1 is MRHNA and CDR2 SNTAGT. CDR3 size: 17 residues. The J segment lost 1 base and the V segment lost 5 bases, leaving 10 bases of the junction unmatched. CDR3 coding DNA: TGTGCCAGCAGTCCCGACCGGACAGGGGGAGGGAACACTGAAGCTTTCTTT. It encodes CASSPDRTGGGNTEAFF.

This clone was recorded only once. CDR3 coding DNA: TGTGCCACCAGCAGAGCCTACCACCCCGGGACAGGGGGCGAGGCGGGTCAAGAGACCCAGTACTTC. It yields the protein CATSRAYHPGTGGEAGQETQYF. V gene TRBV15 combines with J gene TRBJ2-5; 12 bases are a match to TRBD1. The CDR3 consists of 22 residues. After removal of 1 base from V and 2 bases from J, the junction contained 20 bases not matched to a gene. In germline, CDR1 is LNHNV, CDR2 YYDKDF (reference sequence).

The chain links TRBV7-6 to TRBJ2-1, with no clear D. Germline CDR1 is SGHVS and CDR2 is FNYEAQ. Trimming pared 1 base from V and 5 bases from J, leaving 9 bases between. This CDR3 contains 14 residues. In DNA, the CDR3 is TGTGCCAGCAGCTTAGTTTTTTTGGACAATGAGCAGTTCTTC. Translated: CASSLVFLDNEQFF.

This clone was seen once. The rearrangement joins TRBV28 to TRBJ1-4, with TRBD1 matching over 9 bases. The germline CDR1 and CDR2 sequences are MDHEN and SYDVKM. V gave up 5 bases and J gave up 8 bases; unmatched junction bases: 6. The CDR3 sequence is 14 residues long. DNA of the CDR3: TGTGCCAGCAGTCACCGAGGGACAGGGGAAAAACTGTTTTTT. It specifies CASSHRGTGEKLFF.

The chain recombines TRBV27 with TRBJ2-7; D uncertain. Germline lookup yields CDR1 MNHEY and CDR2 SMNVEV (reference sequence). V lost 5 bases and J 2 bases, leaving 13 bases between the germline ends. CDR3 length: 14 residues. The CDR3: CASSGVSTTYEQYF. CDR3 in DNA: TGTGCCAGCAGTGGCGTGAGCACCACCTACGAGCAGTACTTC.